Shown below are 13 T cell receptor beta chains from a single sample sequenced in a study of Graves' ophthalmopathy and Graves' hyperthyroidism. RNA transcripts served as template for amplifying TCR beta CDR3 sequences. HTBI primers served in a first-round RT-PCR, which a second-round multiplex PCR followed. TCRdb re-analysed the multiplex PCR reads in MiXCR, keeping a single row per CDR3 protein. This sample has about 170,000 distinct CDR3 sequences, with 30% to 45% found just once. Sequences were obtained from peripheral blood. The receptors come from a woman aged 40 to 50 with Graves' ophthalmopathy.

This clonotype was detected ten times or more. The chain combines TRBV6-2 or TRBV6-3 with TRBJ1-5, with D maybe TRBD1 (5 bases). This CDR3 is 15 amino acids long. In germline, CDR1 is MNHEY, CDR2 SVGEGT. Trimming stripped 7 bases from V and 4 bases from J, with 17 bases between. DNA for the CDR3: TGTGCCAGCAACGTTGCCGGGGCGGGAAATCAGCCCCAGCATTTT. Amino acid sequence: CASNVAGAGNQPQHF.

The chain employs TRBV6-1 and TRBJ2-5; 10 bases map to TRBD1. J gave up 5 bases and V 5 bases, and 8 bases lay outside the gene matches. Germline CDR1 and CDR2: MNHNS and SASEGT. The CDR3 length is 15 residues. This CDR3 reads CASSTGTGVWETQYF. CDR3 coding DNA: TGTGCCAGCAGTACCGGGACAGGGGTTTGGGAGACCCAGTACTTC.

This clonotype was recorded at least ten times. J is TRBJ1-1 and V is TRBV11-2; unclear D gene. Per the germline V gene, CDR1 is SGHAT and CDR2 is FQNNGV. Trimming cost V 3 bases and J 11 bases, with 16 bases left between them. CDR3 length: 13 residues. DNA of the CDR3: TGTGCCAGCAGCTTTGGCGCCTCAGAGGTGGCTTTCTTT. Encoded protein: CASSFGASEVAFF.

This clonotype was detected ten times or more. The gene calls are TRBV29-1 and TRBJ2-5; D might be TRBD1 (6 bases). CDR1 is SQVTM, CDR2 ANQGSEA, per germline. This CDR3 is 12 amino acids long. Trimming left V 6 bases short and J 3 bases short, with 11 bases between. CDR3 region: CSVRGVEETQYF. CDR3 nucleotide sequence: TGCAGCGTCAGGGGTGTAGAAGAGACCCAGTACTTC.

This clonotype was seen ten or more times. The rearrangement uses TRBV6-2 or TRBV6-3 and TRBJ2-7; D remains unclear. V was pared by 2 bases and J by 3 bases, with 11 bases between. Germline CDR1 reads MNHEY; CDR2 reads SVGEGT. The CDR3 extends over 14 amino acids. CDR3 amino acids: CASSYHPEFYEQYF. Written as DNA, the CDR3 is TGTGCCAGCAGTTACCACCCGGAATTCTACGAGCAGTACTTC.

This clonotype appeared many times. The chain links TRBV9 to TRBJ2-5; TRBD2 aligns across 7 bases. The CDR3 loop spans 16 amino acids. Germline V gene sequence: CDR1 SGDLS, CDR2 YYNGEE. J gave up 0 bases and V 0 bases, and 5 bases lay outside the gene matches. The CDR3 DNA sequence: TGTGCCAGCAGCGTAGCTAGCGGAAATTACCAAGAGACCCAGTACTTC. Translation gives CASSVASGNYQETQYF.

This clonotype has ten or more counts. The V and J genes are TRBV12-3 or TRBV12-4 and TRBJ1-1; TRBD1 matches 9 bases. The V gene end was trimmed by 4 bases and the J gene end by 7 bases; junction bases not matched to a gene: 10. The CDR3 totals 15 residues. CDR3 DNA: TGTGCCAGCAGTTATTACAGGGGGCGCAAGATTGAAGCTTTCTTT. Its translation: CASSYYRGRKIEAFF.

This clonotype was seen many times. The CDR3 protein is CASSPSDGGSQHF. CDR3 nucleotides: TGTGCCAGTAGTCCTTCGGACGGCGGGTCCCAGCATTTT. This chain uses TRBV19 with TRBJ1-5; no firm D call. Per the germline V gene, CDR1 is LNHDA and CDR2 is SQIVND (reference sequence). This CDR3 has 13 amino acids. V was trimmed by 5 bases and J by 11 bases, leaving 16 bases between them.

This clonotype was observed many times. The rearrangement links TRBV20-1 to TRBJ1-1, with TRBD1 as a possible D gene (5 bases). Per the germline V gene, CDR1 is DFQATT and CDR2 is SNEGSKA (reference sequence). Trimming pared 3 bases from V and 0 bases from J, leaving 17 bases between. The CDR3 sequence is 16 residues long. The CDR3 loop is CSASDRGGVMNTEAFF. In DNA, the CDR3 is TGCAGTGCTAGTGATCGGGGGGGGGTCATGAACACTGAAGCTTTCTTT.

This clonotype has ten or more counts. V and J are TRBV4-2 and TRBJ2-3; maybe TRBD2 (6 bases). The CDR3 covers 15 residues. The germline V and J ends were trimmed by 0 bases and 4 bases, with 11 bases remaining between them. CDR1 LGHNA and CDR2 YNFKEQ come from the germline V gene. CDR3 coding DNA: TGTGCCAGCAGCCAAGATGGAGCGGGTGCAGATACGCAGTATTTT. Its protein is CASSQDGAGADTQYF.

This clonotype was recorded many times. V usage is TRBV28 and J usage is TRBJ1-3, with D hard to call. Germline CDR1 and CDR2: MDHEN and SYDVKM. This CDR3 spans 13 amino acids. V lost 5 bases and J lost 2, with 7 bases in between. CDR3 coding DNA: TGTGCCAGCAGTGCAGGAACTGGAAACACCATATATTTT. This codes for CASSAGTGNTIYF. The full variable domain, rest sourced from reference TRBV28 and TRBJ1-3, is DVKVTQSSRYLVKRTGEKVFLECVQDMDHENMFWYRQDPGLGLRLIYFSYDVKMKEKGDIPEGYSVSREKKERFSLILESASTNQTSMYLCASSAGTGNTIYFGEGSWLTVV.

This clonotype was found many times. V gene TRBV6-5 combines with J gene TRBJ1-5; weak D call: TRBD1 (6 bases). Germline CDR1 MNHEY, CDR2 SVGAGI. The V gene lost 5 bases and the J gene lost 7 bases, with 18 bases spanning the gap. The CDR3 length is 15 residues. The CDR3 coding sequence is TGTGCCAGCAGTCCGATAGGGCAGGGGAGCCAGCCCCAGCATTTT. It specifies CASSPIGQGSQPQHF.

This clonotype was counted a single time. The chain links TRBV28 to TRBJ1-5; D is perhaps TRBD1 (5 bases). The CDR3 sequence is 14 residues long. Germline V CDR1 and CDR2: MDHEN, SYDVKM. V lost 6 bases, J lost 7 bases, and 16 bases lay in between. This CDR3 is CASSLRGLRQPQHF. The CDR3 DNA sequence: TGTGCCAGCAGCTTACGGGGGTTGCGGCAGCCCCAGCATTTT. The whole variable domain, filled in from reference TRBV28 and TRBJ1-5, reads DVKVTQSSRYLVKRTGEKVFLECVQDMDHENMFWYRQDPGLGLRLIYFSYDVKMKEKGDIPEGYSVSREKKERFSLILESASTNQTSMYLCASSLRGLRQPQHFGDGTRLSIL.